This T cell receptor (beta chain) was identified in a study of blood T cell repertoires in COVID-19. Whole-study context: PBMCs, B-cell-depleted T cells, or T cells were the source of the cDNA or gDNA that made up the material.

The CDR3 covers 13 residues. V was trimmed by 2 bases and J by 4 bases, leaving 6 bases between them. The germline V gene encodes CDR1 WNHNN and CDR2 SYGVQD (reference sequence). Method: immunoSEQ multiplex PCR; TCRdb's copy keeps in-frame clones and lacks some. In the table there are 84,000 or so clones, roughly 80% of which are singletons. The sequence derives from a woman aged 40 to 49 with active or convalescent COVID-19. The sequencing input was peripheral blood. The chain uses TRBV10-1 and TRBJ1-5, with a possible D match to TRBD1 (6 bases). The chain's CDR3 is CASSETGNQPQHF. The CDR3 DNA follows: TGCGCCAGCAGTGAGACAGGGAATCAGCCCCAGCATTTT.